This TCR beta chain was sequenced during a study of spatial heterogeneity in lung cancer (dated by TCRdb to the late 2010s). Background on the whole study: Beta-chain transcripts were consistently detected in greater numbers than alpha-chain transcripts, which likely reflects a higher abundance of beta-chain transcripts. At surgery, hundreds of tumor regions, approximately 64 matched nontumor lung samples and 50 to 60 PBMC samples were TCR-sequenced for both alpha and beta chains. TCR transcript counts in tumor regions correlated strongly with a T cell transcriptional module score from matched bulk RNA-seq. Nonsynonymous mutation counts, determined by whole-exome sequencing of tumor tissue, were related to features of the TCR repertoire. In non-small cell lung cancer, the study made a quantitative comparison of TCR alpha and beta repertoires among multiple tumor regions, matched nontumor lung and blood. In the raw uncorrected reads, each unique combination of TCR and UMI appeared on average more than ten times.

Library creation used 5' RACE. TCRdb lists the instrument as NextSeq 500. The TCR library protocol attached a unique molecular identifier to each TCR cDNA molecule to allow correction of PCR and sequencing errors. The published analysis was carried out like this. TCR identification, UMI-based error correction and CDR3 extraction were all carried out with Decombinator tools. Expanded TCRs were defined as those above a frequency of 2 per 1,000, corresponding to the top 1% of the tumor frequency distribution. Expanded tumor TCRs statistically deemed absent (corrected P<0.05) from at least one tumor region were classed as regional, and all other expanded tumor TCRs were classed as ubiquitous. Renyi diversity was calculated using the R vegan package after each repertoire was subsampled 100 times to 5,000 TCRs. To build CDR3 similarity networks, amino acid triplet string-kernel similarity was used, and CDR3s were connected when their pairwise similarity was above 0.82. TCRdb reworked the public reads: Q25 trimming with fastp, MiXCR clone assembly, productive beta chains retained. Each entry merges the rows of one CDR3 protein and shows their most common DNA and genes. TCRdb's processing, not the authors' own work, is the source of the V and J calls. For this sample the table gives several thousand distinct CDR3 sequences, of which approximately 14% were detected only once. The biggest ten clones account for about a tenth of the sample.

Relative to its sample, this clonotype is large (0.1 to 1%). The antigen it binds to is not known. Qualities for individual bases were not recorded, and no much larger clone is one base off. The sample's time point label, decoded: sample taken at primary tumor resection. The donors were about 71 patients from the lung TRACERx cohort who had early-stage, untreated non-small cell lung cancer. Whole RNA extracted from tumor and nontumor lung tissue, or from cryopreserved PBMC samples, was used for TCR sequencing without cell sorting. Only patients for whom sufficient RNA was available from at least two tumor regions were selected for TCR sequencing. Tumor and adjacent nontumor lung specimens were reviewed by a lung pathologist before selection. The study at large found these results: A correlation was observed between the number of expanded intratumoral alpha and beta TCRs and the tumor nonsynonymous mutation count. Additional single-cell paired TCR alpha and beta sequencing was considered necessary to confirm, at a functional level, the hypothesis that regional TCRs recognize regional mutations. Counts of ubiquitous and regional expanded TCRs correlated with counts of ubiquitous and regional nonsynonymous mutations, respectively. TCR-seq coverage of tumor T cells was estimated at only roughly 7.7% for alpha chains and more than 11% for beta chains.

Taken from cysteine to phenylalanine, the CDR3 has 9 residues. Only the CDR3 portion is preserved as DNA: 27 bases, with reading frame beginning at the first base. Sequences SSHAT (CDR1) and FNYEAQ (CDR2) are obtained from the germline V gene (reference sequence). The receptor chain draws on TRBV7-7 and TRBJ1-4, with the identity of the D gene unclear. The receptor's source is a female donor with early-stage non-small cell lung cancer. The sequenced sample was lung tumor tissue, obtained at surgery. The CDR3: CATTEKLFF. The DNA sequence follows: TGTGCTACCACAGAAAAACTGTTTTTT.